This passage covers 7 T cell receptor beta chains from one sample sequenced in a study of blood T cell repertoires in COVID-19. Sequenced by immunoSEQ multiplex PCR; TCRdb stores in-frame clones only, minus some. This table has under 250,000 clones, approximately 90% appearing once. The sample comprised PBMCs or T cells enriched from blood (not recorded which). The receptors shown here come from a man under 40 who had recovered from COVID-19.

The chain joins TRBV7-8 to TRBJ1-4; D not resolved. V was cut by 5 bases and J by 0 bases, with 13 bases left in between. CDR1 is SGHVS and CDR2 is FQNEAQ in the germline V gene. This CDR3 has 16 amino acids. The CDR3 bases are TGTGCCAGCAGCCGGCGGGTTAGGTCAACTAATGAAAAACTGTTTTTT. Translating gives CASSRRVRSTNEKLFF.

The rearrangement links TRBV6-7 to TRBJ2-2; 11 bases match TRBD2. TRBV6-7 counts as an open reading frame of uncertain function. V was pared by 7 bases and J by 4 bases, with 2 bases of the junction left unmatched. This CDR3 contains 14 residues. Here the CDR3 DNA reads TGTGCCAGCACCGGGACTAGCGGCACCGGGGAGCTGTTTTTT. Translating it yields CASTGTSGTGELFF.

The genes are TRBV7-6 and TRBJ1-1; 7 bases are a match to TRBD1. This CDR3 spans 17 amino acids. J lost 1 base, V lost 5 bases, and 13 bases had no gene match. Germline CDR1 and CDR2: SGHVS and FNYEAQ. The CDR3 protein is CASSLPVRGGGNTEAFF. CDR3 sequence (DNA): TGTGCCAGCAGCCTCCCTGTCCGAGGGGGCGGGAACACTGAAGCTTTCTTT.

The genes are TRBV2 and TRBJ2-7; D perhaps matches TRBD2 (6 bases). The germline V and J ends were trimmed by 8 bases and 2 bases, with 13 bases remaining between them. This CDR3 is built from 13 residues. Germline CDR1 and CDR2: SNHLY and FYNNEI. CDR3 amino acids: CASGGDPTYEQYF. The DNA of the CDR3 is TGTGCCAGCGGCGGGGATCCGACCTACGAGCAGTACTTC.

This clone was seen more than once but under ten times. This sample includes further DNA sequences coding for the same CDR3. The V and J genes are TRBV30 and TRBJ1-5, with D tentatively TRBD1 (6 bases). Germline CDR1 and CDR2: GTSNPN and SVGIG (reference sequence). The V and J ends lost 1 base and 7 bases respectively, with 11 bases between them. The CDR3 sequence is 13 residues long. The CDR3 is CAWSAFGGQPQHF. The CDR3 nucleotides are TGTGCCTGGAGTGCCTTTGGGGGCCAGCCCCAGCATTTT.

The chain is built from TRBV7-2 and TRBJ2-7; possible D gene TRBD2, 7 bases. The germline V and J ends were trimmed by 5 bases and 7 bases, with 15 bases remaining between them. This CDR3 is built from 13 residues. Germline assignment: CDR1 SGHTA and CDR2 FQGNSA. CDR3 protein: CASSQGGGREQYF. CDR3 sequence (DNA): TGTGCCAGCAGCCAGGGAGGGGGTCGTGAGCAGTACTTC.

The chain uses TRBV7-7 and TRBJ2-1; possible D gene TRBD2, 5 bases. The V gene's germline CDR1 is SSHAT and CDR2 FNYEAQ (reference sequence). Trimming left V 1 base short and J 1 base short, with 5 bases between. This CDR3 region has 14 residues. CDR3 in amino acids: CASSLGLSYNEQFF. DNA for the CDR3: TGTGCCAGCAGCTTAGGACTATCCTACAATGAGCAGTTCTTC.